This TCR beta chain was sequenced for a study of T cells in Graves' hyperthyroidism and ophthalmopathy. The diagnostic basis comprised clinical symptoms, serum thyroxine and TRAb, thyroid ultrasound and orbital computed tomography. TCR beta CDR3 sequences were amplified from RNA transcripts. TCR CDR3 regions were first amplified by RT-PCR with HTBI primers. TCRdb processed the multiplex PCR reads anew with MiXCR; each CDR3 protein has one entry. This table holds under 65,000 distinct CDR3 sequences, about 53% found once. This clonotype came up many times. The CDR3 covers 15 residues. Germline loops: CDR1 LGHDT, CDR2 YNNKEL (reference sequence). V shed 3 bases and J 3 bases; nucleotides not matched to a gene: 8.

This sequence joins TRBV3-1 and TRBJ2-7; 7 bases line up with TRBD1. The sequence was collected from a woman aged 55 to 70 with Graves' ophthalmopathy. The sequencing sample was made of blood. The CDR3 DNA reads TGTGCCAGCAGCCAGGGCCCGGGACAGAGCTACGAGCAGTACTTC. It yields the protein CASSQGPGQSYEQYF.